This entry features one T cell receptor beta chain sequence. The sample belongs to a study of blood T cell repertoires in COVID-19. As processed by the authors: How many nucleated cells were present was estimated from reference gene primer amplification. The repertoire was sequenced with immunoSEQ multiplex PCR; TCRdb's copy has only in-frame clones and lacks some. V and J calls and clone size are given by that table; D and trimming were obtained from the DNA. The sample holds about 62,000 clones; roughly 89% are singletons and the top ten take 1% to 1.5%. This CDR3 has 15 residues. Trimming pared 4 bases from V and 4 bases from J, leaving 17 bases between. The germline gives CDR1 SGHRS, CDR2 YFSETQ.

The sample taken for sequencing was peripheral blood. The source is a woman aged 80 or over with acute or convalescent COVID-19. The chain employs TRBV5-1 and TRBJ1-1; D is ambiguous. The chain's CDR3 is CASSPPDREGTEAFF. The DNA of the CDR3 is TGCGCCAGCAGCCCGCCGGACCGGGAGGGCACTGAAGCTTTCTTT.